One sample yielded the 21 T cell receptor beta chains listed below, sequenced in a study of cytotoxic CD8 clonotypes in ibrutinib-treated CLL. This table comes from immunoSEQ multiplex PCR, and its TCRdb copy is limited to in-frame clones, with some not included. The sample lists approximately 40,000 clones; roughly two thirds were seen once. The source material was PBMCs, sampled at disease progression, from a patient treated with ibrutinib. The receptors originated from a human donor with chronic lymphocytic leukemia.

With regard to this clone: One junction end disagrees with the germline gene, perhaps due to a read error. CDR3 coding DNA: TGTGCCACCAGCCGCGAGTTGCGGGGCTACACCTTC. Residues: CATSRELRGYTF. The chain carries TRBV7-9 and TRBJ1-2; no definite D call. The germline gives CDR1 SEHNR, CDR2 FQNEAQ (reference sequence). This CDR3 comprises 12 residues.

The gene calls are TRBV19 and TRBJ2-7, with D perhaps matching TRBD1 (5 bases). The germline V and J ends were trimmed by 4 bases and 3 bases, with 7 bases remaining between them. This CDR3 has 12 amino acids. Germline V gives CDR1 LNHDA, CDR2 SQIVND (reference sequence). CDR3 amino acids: CASSKGYYEQYF. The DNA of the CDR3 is TGTGCCAGTAGTAAGGGGTACTACGAGCAGTACTTC.

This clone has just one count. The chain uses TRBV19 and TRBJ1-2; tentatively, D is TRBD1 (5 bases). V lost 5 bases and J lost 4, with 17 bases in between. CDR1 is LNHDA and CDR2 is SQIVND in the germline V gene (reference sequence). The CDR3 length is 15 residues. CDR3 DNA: TGTGCCAGTAGTCGATCGTTTGGGGACCCCTATGGCTACACCTTC. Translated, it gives CASSRSFGDPYGYTF.

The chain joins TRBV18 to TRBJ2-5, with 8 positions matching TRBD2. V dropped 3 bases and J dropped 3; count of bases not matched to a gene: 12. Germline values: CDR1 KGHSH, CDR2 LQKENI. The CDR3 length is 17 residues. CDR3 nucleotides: TGTGCCAGCTCACCGTCACTGCGCGGGGGGAACAAAGAGACCCAGTACTTC. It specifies CASSPSLRGGNKETQYF.

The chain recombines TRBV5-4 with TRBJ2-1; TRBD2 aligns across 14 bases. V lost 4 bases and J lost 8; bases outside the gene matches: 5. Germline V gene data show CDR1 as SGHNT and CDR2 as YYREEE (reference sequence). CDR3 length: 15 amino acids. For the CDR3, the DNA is TGTGCCAGCAGCCTGACTAGCGGGAGGGAGTATGAGCAGTTCTTC. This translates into CASSLTSGREYEQFF. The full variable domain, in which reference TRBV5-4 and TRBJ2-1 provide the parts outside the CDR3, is ETGVTQSPTHLIKTRGQQVTLRCSSQSGHNTVSWYQQALGQGPQFIFQYYREEENGRGNFPPRFSGLQFPNYSSELNVNALELDDSALYLCASSLTSGREYEQFFGPGTRLTVL.

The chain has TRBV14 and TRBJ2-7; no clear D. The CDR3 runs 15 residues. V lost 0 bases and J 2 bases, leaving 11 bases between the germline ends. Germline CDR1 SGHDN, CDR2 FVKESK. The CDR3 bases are TGTGCCAGCAGCCAAGATTGGCCAGAACCCTACGAGCAGTACTTC. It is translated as CASSQDWPEPYEQYF. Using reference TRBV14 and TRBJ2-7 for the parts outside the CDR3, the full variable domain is EAGVTQFPSHSVIEKGQTVTLRCDPISGHDNLYWYRRVMGKEIKFLLHFVKESKQDESGMPNNRFLAERTGGTYSTLKVQPAELEDSGVYFCASSQDWPEPYEQYFGPGTRLTVT.

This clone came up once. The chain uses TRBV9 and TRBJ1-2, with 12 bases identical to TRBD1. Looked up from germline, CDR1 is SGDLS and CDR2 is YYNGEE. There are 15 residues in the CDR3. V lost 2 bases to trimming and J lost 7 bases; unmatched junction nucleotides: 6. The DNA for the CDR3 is TGTGCCAGCAGCGTGACGGGACAGGGGGCTGGTGGCTACACCTTC. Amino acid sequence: CASSVTGQGAGGYTF.

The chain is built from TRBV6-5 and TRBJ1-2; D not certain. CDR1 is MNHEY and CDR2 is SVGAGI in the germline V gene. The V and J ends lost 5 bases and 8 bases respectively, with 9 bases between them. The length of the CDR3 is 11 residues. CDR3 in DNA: TGTGCCAGCAGTGGCGCGTCGGGCTACACCTTC. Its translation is CASSGASGYTF.

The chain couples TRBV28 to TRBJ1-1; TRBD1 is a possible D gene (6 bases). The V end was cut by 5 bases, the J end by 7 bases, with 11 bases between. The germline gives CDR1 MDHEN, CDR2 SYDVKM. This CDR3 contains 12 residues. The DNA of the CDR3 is TGTGCCAGCAGTGTACAGGGACTTGAAGCTTTCTTT. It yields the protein CASSVQGLEAFF.

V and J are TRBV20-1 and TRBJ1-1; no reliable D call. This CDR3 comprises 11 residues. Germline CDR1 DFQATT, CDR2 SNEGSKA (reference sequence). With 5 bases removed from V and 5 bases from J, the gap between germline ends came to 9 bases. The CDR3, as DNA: TGCAGTGCTCGAGGTAGGACTGAAGCTTTCTTT. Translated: CSARGRTEAFF.

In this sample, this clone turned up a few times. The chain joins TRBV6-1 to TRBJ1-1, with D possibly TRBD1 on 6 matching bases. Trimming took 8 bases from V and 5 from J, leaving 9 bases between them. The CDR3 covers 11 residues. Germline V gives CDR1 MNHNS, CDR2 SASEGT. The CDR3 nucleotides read TGTGCCAGCTGTGGACAGACTGAAGCTTTCTTT. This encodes CASCGQTEAFF.

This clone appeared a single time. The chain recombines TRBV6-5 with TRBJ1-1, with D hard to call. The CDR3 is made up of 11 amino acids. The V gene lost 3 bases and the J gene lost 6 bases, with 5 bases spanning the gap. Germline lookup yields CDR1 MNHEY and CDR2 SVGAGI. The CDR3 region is CASSYGPEAFF. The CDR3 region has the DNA TGTGCCAGCAGTTATGGGCCTGAAGCTTTCTTT.

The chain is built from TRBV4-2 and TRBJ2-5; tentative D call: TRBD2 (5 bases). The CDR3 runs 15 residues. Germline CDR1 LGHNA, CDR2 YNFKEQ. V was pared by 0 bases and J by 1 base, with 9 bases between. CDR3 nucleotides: TGTGCCAGCAGCCAAGATGCGGGTTCCCAAGAGACCCAGTACTTC. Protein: CASSQDAGSQETQYF.

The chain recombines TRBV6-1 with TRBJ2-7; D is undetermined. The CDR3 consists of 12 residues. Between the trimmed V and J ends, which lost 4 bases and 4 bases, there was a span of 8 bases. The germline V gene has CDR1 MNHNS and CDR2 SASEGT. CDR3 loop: CASSVSYYEQYF. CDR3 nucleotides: TGTGCCAGCAGTGTTTCGTATTACGAGCAGTACTTC.

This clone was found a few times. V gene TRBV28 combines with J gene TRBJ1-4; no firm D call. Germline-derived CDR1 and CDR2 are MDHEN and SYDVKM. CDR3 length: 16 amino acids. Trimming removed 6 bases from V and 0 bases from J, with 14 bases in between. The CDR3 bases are TGTGCCAGCAGCCCCCACTGGGGTGCAACTAATGAAAAACTGTTTTTT. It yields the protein CASSPHWGATNEKLFF.

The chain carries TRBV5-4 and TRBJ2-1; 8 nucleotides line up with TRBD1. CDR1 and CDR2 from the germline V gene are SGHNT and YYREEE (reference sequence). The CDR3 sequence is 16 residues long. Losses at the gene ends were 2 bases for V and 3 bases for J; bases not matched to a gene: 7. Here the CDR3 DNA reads TGTGCCAGCAGCTTAGGAGGGACAGGAAACTACAATGAGCAGTTCTTC. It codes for CASSLGGTGNYNEQFF.

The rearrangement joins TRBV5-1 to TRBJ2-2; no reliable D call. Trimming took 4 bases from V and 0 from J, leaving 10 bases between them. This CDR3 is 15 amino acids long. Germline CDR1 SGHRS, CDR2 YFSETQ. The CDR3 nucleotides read TGCGCCAGCAGCGGAACAAGCCCGAACACCGGGGAGCTGTTTTTT. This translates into CASSGTSPNTGELFF.

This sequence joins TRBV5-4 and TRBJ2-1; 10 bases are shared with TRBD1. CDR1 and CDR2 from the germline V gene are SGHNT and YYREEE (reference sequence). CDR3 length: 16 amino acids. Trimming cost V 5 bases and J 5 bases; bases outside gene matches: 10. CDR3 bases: TGTGCCAGCAGTGTACTAGGGACAGGGGCCAACAATGAGCAGTTCTTC. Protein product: CASSVLGTGANNEQFF.

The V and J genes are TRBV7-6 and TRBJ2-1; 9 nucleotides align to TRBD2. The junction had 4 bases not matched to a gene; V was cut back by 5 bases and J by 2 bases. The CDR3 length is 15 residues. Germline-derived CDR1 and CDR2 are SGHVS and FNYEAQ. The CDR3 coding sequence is TGTGCCAGCAGCATCATAGCGGGAGCCTACAATGAGCAGTTCTTC. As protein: CASSIIAGAYNEQFF.

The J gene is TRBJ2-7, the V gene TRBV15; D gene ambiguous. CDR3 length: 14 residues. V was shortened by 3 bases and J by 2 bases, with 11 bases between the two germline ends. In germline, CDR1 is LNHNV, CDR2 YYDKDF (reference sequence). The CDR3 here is CATSRGRTTYEQYF. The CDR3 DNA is TGTGCCACCAGCAGGGGCAGGACGACCTACGAGCAGTACTTC. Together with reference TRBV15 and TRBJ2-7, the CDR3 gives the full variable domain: DAMVIQNPRYQVTQFGKPVTLSCSQTLNHNVMYWYQQKSSQAPKLLFHYYDKDFNNEADTPDNFQSRRPNTSFCFLDIRSPGLGDTAMYLCATSRGRTTYEQYFGPGTRLTVT.

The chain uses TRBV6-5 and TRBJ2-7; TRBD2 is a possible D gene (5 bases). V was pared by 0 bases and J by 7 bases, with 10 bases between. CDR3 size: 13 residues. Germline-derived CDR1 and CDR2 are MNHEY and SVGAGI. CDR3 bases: TGTGCCAGCAGTTACTCGAGGAGAGGGGAGCAGTACTTC. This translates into CASSYSRRGEQYF.